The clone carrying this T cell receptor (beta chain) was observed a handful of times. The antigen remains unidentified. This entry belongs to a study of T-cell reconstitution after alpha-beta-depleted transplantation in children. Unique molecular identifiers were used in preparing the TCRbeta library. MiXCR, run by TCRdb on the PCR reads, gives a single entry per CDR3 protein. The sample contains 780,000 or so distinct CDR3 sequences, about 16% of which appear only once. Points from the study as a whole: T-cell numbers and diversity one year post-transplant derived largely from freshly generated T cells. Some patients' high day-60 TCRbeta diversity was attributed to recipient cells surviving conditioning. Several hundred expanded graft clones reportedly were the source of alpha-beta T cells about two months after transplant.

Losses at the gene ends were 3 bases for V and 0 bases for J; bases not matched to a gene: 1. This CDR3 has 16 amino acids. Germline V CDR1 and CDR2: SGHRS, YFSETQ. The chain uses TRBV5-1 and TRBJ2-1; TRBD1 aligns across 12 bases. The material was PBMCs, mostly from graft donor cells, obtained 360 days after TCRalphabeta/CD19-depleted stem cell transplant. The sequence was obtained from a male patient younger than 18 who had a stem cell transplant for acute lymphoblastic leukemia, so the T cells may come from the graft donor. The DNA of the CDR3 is TGCGCCAGCAGCTGGGGACAGGGGGCCTCCTACAATGAGCAGTTCTTC. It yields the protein CASSWGQGASYNEQFF.